A single T cell receptor (beta chain) is shown here with its context. Its antigen is not identified. This specimen comes from a study of cytomegalovirus exposure and HLA in healthy donors. Study-wide points: Sequences of the TCR beta chain were said to predict the HLA-A and HLA-B alleles of most subjects accurately.

V gave up 1 base and J gave up 7 bases, with 13 bases separating them. From germline, CDR1 is MGHDK and CDR2 SYGVNS. The CDR3 is 15 residues long. With 60 Vbeta and 13 Jbeta primers, the PCR was carried out. This table comes from immunoSEQ multiplex PCR, and its TCRdb copy is limited to in-frame clones, with some not included. The table includes 110,000 to 150,000 clones, 75% to 80% detected once. Donors counted as nominally healthy when sampled, yet unrecorded immune exposures were likely. The sequenced sample consisted of PBMCs. The chain joins TRBV25-1 to TRBJ1-4, with D unresolved. The sequence derives from a woman under 30 in good health and CMV-seropositive. CDR3 DNA: TGTGCCAGCAGTGAATCCTTGGGGAGAGCTGAAAAACTGTTTTTT. Translating it yields CASSESLGRAEKLFF.